These 13 T cell receptor beta chains were sequenced from one sample in a study of blood T cell repertoires in COVID-19. The protocol was immunoSEQ multiplex PCR, while the TCRdb copy is restricted to in-frame clones and leaves out a portion. Of roughly 200,000 clones listed, 75% to 90% are singletons. Sequenced input: peripheral blood. Source of these receptors: a human donor with active or convalescent COVID-19. The donor label of this sample is uncertain.

This clone was detected once. The V and J genes are TRBV27 and TRBJ2-7, with TRBD2 matching over 10 bases. Germline CDR1 and CDR2: MNHEY and SMNVEV (reference sequence). CDR3 length: 16 amino acids. Trimming took 5 bases from V and 6 from J; bases not matched to a gene: 13. DNA of the CDR3: TGTGCCAGCAGTGTACGGGACGTTAGCGGGAGGATCGAGCAGTACTTC. It specifies CASSVRDVSGRIEQYF.

This clone was recorded only once. The chain recombines TRBV6-5 with TRBJ2-3; 8 bases match TRBD2. Germline CDR1 reads MNHEY; CDR2 reads SVGAGI. This CDR3 has 15 residues. V was pared by 8 bases and J by 2 bases, with 9 bases of the junction left unmatched. CDR3 DNA: TGTGCCAGCGGGGCTAGCGGGCGATCCACAGATACGCAGTATTTT. Its protein is CASGASGRSTDTQYF.

The rearrangement links TRBV5-4 to TRBJ1-2; 7 bases match TRBD1. Per the germline V gene, CDR1 is SGHNT and CDR2 is YYREEE (reference sequence). With V trimmed by 4 bases and J by 8 bases, 8 bases remained unmatched. This CDR3 contains 13 residues. This CDR3 reads CASSTTGAGGYTF. The CDR3 nucleotides are TGTGCCAGCAGCACAACAGGGGCGGGGGGCTACACCTTC.

J is TRBJ2-7 and V is TRBV7-9, with TRBD1 matching 7 bases. J was trimmed by 3 bases and V by 5 bases; bases with no gene match: 7. CDR1 is SEHNR and CDR2 is FQNEAQ in the germline V gene (reference sequence). The CDR3 runs to 14 residues. Written as DNA, the CDR3 is TGTGCCAGCAGCCCCGGGACAGATAACTACGAGCAGTACTTC. Its protein is CASSPGTDNYEQYF.

The rearrangement links TRBV3-1 (or the pseudogene TRBV3-2) to TRBJ1-1; no reliable D call. The CDR3 spans 14 residues. The V end was cut by 4 bases, the J end by 1 base, with 10 bases between. CDR1 LGHDT and CDR2 YNNKEL come from the germline V gene (reference sequence). The CDR3 loop is CASSPRHQNTEAFF. The CDR3 region has the DNA TGTGCCAGCAGCCCCAGACACCAGAACACTGAAGCTTTCTTT.

The chain recombines TRBV2 with TRBJ2-3, with TRBD2 matching 8 bases. Looked up from germline, CDR1 is SNHLY and CDR2 is FYNNEI. V shed 8 bases and J 2 bases; nucleotides not matched to a gene: 12. The length of the CDR3 is 16 residues. The CDR3 nucleotides read TGTGCCAGCCAAAGAAAAGGTAGCGGGGCCACAGATACGCAGTATTTT. Amino acid sequence: CASQRKGSGATDTQYF.

The V and J genes are TRBV6-5 and TRBJ2-5; 14 nucleotides match TRBD2. Germline CDR1 and CDR2: MNHEY and SVGAGI. V shed 7 bases, J shed 4 bases, and the junction held 5 bases outside the gene matches. CDR3 size: 15 residues. CDR3 amino acids: CASNTGTSGGETQYF. CDR3 in DNA: TGTGCCAGCAATACAGGGACTAGCGGGGGAGAGACCCAGTACTTC.

The chain links TRBV6-2 or TRBV6-3 to TRBJ1-2, with a tentative D call TRBD1 (5 bases). This CDR3 has 14 residues. Trimming shortened V by 5 bases and J by 6 bases, and 16 bases separated the two germline ends. The germline gives CDR1 MNHEY, CDR2 SVGEGT. CDR3 sequence reads: CASSRPGDGDGYTF. CDR3 sequence (DNA): TGTGCCAGCAGTCGCCCGGGGGATGGGGATGGCTACACCTTC.

This clone was found once. The genes are TRBV5-1 and TRBJ1-1; D unclear. Germline V gene sequence: CDR1 SGHRS, CDR2 YFSETQ. V was pared by 0 bases and J by 0 bases, with 12 bases between. The CDR3 has 16 residues. The CDR3 here is CASSLGANQMNTEAFF. The CDR3 DNA sequence: TGCGCCAGCAGCTTGGGGGCAAACCAGATGAACACTGAAGCTTTCTTT.

This rearrangement joins TRBV5-1 to TRBJ1-3; D is possibly TRBD1 (6 bases). Germline-derived CDR1 and CDR2 are SGHRS and YFSETQ. V dropped 4 bases and J dropped 4 bases, with 12 bases sitting between them. The CDR3 covers 14 residues. The CDR3 region has the DNA TGCGCCAGCAGCGAAACAGGGTCCGGAAACACCATATATTTT. Translated, it gives CASSETGSGNTIYF.

The rearrangement joins TRBV5-5 to TRBJ1-4, with D tentatively TRBD1 (5 bases). The germline V gene encodes CDR1 SGHKS and CDR2 YYEKEE (reference sequence). V was trimmed by 4 bases and J by 4 bases, leaving 14 bases between them. The CDR3 is made up of 15 amino acids. The CDR3 loop reads CASSPWGGNNEKLFF. CDR3 nucleotide sequence: TGTGCCAGCAGCCCTTGGGGGGGAAATAATGAAAAACTGTTTTTT. The variable domain in full, with the rest retrieved from reference TRBV5-5 and TRBJ1-4, is DAGVTQSPTHLIKTRGQQVTLRCSPISGHKSVSWYQQVLGQGPQFIFQYYEKEERGRGNFPDRFSARQFPNYSSELNVNALLLGDSALYLCASSPWGGNNEKLFFGSGTQLSVL.

V is TRBV4-1 and J is TRBJ2-5, with D possibly matching TRBD2 (6 bases). The V end lost 1 base, the J end lost 5 bases, and 11 bases lay between the germline ends. This CDR3 is built from 14 residues. Germline CDR1 and CDR2: MGHRA and YSYEKL. Here the CDR3 reads CASSQVTGGETQYF. The CDR3 DNA is TGCGCCAGCAGCCAAGTTACAGGAGGGGAGACCCAGTACTTC.

The J gene is TRBJ2-3, the V gene TRBV11-3; D is unresolved. The CDR3 is made up of 14 amino acids. With 4 bases removed from V and 4 bases from J, the gap between germline ends came to 12 bases. Looked up from germline, CDR1 is SGHNT and CDR2 is YENEEA. In DNA, the CDR3 is TGTGCCAGCAGCTCGCCTGGCCGGGCAGATACGCAGTATTTT. Translated: CASSSPGRADTQYF.